This entry concerns a single T cell receptor beta chain. Clones were read by immunoSEQ multiplex PCR, and TCRdb kept only the in-frame ones, dropping some. The sample contains a few hundred thousand clones, almost 90% of which appear only once. This entry is derived from a study of cytomegalovirus exposure and HLA in healthy donors. The CDR3 is made up of 14 amino acids. The V gene's germline CDR1 is MNHNS and CDR2 SASEGT. Trimming shortened V by 2 bases and J by 5 bases, and 9 bases separated the two germline ends. The chain combines TRBV6-1 with TRBJ2-2; D perhaps matches TRBD2 (6 bases). The sequencing sample was made of PBMCs. This TCR came from a woman under 30 in good health and CMV-seronegative. The CDR3 DNA follows: TGTGCCAGCAGTGAACGCGGGGATACCGGGGAGCTGTTTTTT. Amino acids: CASSERGDTGELFF.